This T cell receptor beta chain is from a study of post-analysis software for immune sequencing data. Study summary: Multiple sclerosis in the patients followed relapsing-remitting, secondary progressive and progressive-relapsing courses.

The CDR3 covers 14 residues. The germline V gene encodes CDR1 LGHNA and CDR2 YSLEER. V dropped 1 base and J dropped 10 bases, with 14 bases sitting between them. On this clonotype itself: Its antigen is not identified.

Unique molecular identifiers tagged the TCR beta cDNA libraries. TCRdb ran MiXCR on the PCR reads and lists one entry per CDR3 protein. Here the sample spans some 500,000 distinct CDR3 sequences, under 55% being singletons. Overall study findings and caveats: When compared against controls, multiple sclerosis patients showed significantly lower normalized Chao1 diversity. Four to six TRBV segments (TRBV5-6, TRBV5-1 and TRBV20-1 among them) occurred more frequently in patients than in controls. When the samples were clustered directly with F measure, those that had been prepared in the same batch showed strong co-clustering.

The specimen was blood. The sequence was obtained from a girl under 18 with multiple sclerosis. The gene calls are TRBV4-3 and TRBJ2-1; perhaps TRBD2 as D (5 bases). CDR3 nucleotide sequence: TGCGCCAGCAGCCAAGGGGGAGACTTGGCAGAGCAGTTCTTC. Protein sequence: CASSQGGDLAEQFF.